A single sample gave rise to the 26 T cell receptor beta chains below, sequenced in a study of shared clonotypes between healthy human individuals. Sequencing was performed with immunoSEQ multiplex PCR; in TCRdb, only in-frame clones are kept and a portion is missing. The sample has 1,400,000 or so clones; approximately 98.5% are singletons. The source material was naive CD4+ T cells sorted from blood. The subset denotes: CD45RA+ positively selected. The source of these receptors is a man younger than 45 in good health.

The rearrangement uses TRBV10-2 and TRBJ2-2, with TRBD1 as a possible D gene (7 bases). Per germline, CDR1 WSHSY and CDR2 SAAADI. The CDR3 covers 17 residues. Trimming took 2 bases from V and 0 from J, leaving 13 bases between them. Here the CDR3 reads CASSETSGGSNTGELFF. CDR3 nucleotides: TGCGCCAGCAGTGAGACTTCAGGGGGGTCGAACACCGGGGAGCTGTTTTTT.

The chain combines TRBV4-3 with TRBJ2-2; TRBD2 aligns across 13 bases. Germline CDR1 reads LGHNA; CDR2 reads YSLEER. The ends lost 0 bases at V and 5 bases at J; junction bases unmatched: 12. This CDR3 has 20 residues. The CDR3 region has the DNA TGCGCCAGCAGCCAAGAACCACTAGCGGGAGGGGCCATCGGTACCGGGGAGCTGTTTTTT. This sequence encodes CASSQEPLAGGAIGTGELFF.

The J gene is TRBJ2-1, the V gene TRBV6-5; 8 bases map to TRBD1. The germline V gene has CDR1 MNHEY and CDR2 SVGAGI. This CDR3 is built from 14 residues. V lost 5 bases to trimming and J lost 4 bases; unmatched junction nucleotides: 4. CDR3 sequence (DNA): TGTGCCAGCAGTCAGGGGGCTATATACAATGAGCAGTTCTTC. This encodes CASSQGAIYNEQFF.

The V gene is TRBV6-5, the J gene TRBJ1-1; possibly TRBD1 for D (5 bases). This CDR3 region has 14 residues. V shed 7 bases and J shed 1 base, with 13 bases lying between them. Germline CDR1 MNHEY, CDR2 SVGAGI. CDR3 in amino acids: CASTPDTWNTEAFF. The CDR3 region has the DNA TGTGCCAGCACCCCGGACACCTGGAACACTGAAGCTTTCTTT.

CDR3 nucleotide sequence: TGTGCCAGCAGCCAAACAGGGGTCGGCACTGAAGCTTTCTTT. It encodes CASSQTGVGTEAFF. This chain uses TRBV7-9 with TRBJ1-1; TRBD1 matches at 7 bases. The junction had 7 bases not matched to a gene; V was cut back by 5 bases and J by 4 bases. CDR1 and CDR2 from the germline V gene are SEHNR and FQNEAQ (reference sequence). The CDR3 length is 14 residues. The variable domain in full, with the rest retrieved from reference TRBV7-9 and TRBJ1-1, is DTGVSQNPRHKITKRGQNVTFRCDPISEHNRLYWYRQTLGQGPEFLTYFQNEAQLEKSRLLSDRFSAERPKGSFSTLEIQRTEQGDSAMYLCASSQTGVGTEAFFGQGTRLTVV.

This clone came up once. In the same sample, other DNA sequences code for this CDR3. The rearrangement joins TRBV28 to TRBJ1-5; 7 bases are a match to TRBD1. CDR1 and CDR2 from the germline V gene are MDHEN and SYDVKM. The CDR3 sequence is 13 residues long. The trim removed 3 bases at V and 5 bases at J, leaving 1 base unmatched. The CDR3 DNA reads TGTGCCAGCAGTTTCAGGGGGGATCAGCCCCAGCATTTT. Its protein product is CASSFRGDQPQHF.

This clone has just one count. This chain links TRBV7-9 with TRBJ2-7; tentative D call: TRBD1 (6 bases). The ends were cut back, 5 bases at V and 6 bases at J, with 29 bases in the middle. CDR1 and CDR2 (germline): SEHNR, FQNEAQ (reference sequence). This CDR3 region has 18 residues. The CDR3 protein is CASSRMLTGHDVDGEQYF. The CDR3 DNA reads TGTGCCAGCAGCCGGATGCTGACAGGACACGATGTGGATGGCGAGCAGTACTTC.

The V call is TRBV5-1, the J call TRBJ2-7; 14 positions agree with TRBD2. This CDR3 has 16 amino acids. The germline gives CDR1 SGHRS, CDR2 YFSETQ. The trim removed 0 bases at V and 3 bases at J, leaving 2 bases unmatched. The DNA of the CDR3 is TGCGCCAGCAGCTTGGGGACTAGCGGGAGGATCTACGAGCAGTACTTC. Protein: CASSLGTSGRIYEQYF. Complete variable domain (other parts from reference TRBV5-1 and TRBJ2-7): KAGVTQTPRYLIKTRGQQVTLSCSPISGHRSVSWYQQTPGQGLQFLFEYFSETQRNKGNFPGRFSGRQFSNSRSEMNVSTLELGDSALYLCASSLGTSGRIYEQYFGPGTRLTVT.

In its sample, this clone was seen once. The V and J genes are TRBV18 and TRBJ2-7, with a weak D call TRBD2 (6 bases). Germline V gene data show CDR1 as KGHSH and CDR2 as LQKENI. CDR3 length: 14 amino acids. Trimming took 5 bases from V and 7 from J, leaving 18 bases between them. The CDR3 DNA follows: TGTGCCAGCTCAACAGGACCAACGGCGGGAGAGCAGTACTTC. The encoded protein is CASSTGPTAGEQYF.

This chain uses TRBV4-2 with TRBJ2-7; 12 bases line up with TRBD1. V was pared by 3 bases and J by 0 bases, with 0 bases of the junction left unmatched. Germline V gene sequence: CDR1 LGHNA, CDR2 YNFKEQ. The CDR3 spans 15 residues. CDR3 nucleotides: TGTGCCAGCAGCCAGGGACAGGGGGCCTCCTACGAGCAGTACTTC. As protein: CASSQGQGASYEQYF.

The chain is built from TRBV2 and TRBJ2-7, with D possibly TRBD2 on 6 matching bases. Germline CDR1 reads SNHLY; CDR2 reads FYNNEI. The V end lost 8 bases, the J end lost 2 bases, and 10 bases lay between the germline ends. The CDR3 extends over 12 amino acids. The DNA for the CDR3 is TGTGCCAGCCGGGACTTAACCTACGAGCAGTACTTC. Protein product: CASRDLTYEQYF.

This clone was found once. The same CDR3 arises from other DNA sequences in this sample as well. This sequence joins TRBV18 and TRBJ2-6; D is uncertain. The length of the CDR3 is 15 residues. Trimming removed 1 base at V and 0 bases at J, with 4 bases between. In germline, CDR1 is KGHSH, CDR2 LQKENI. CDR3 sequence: CASSPRSSGANVLTF. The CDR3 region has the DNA TGTGCCAGCTCACCACGCAGCTCTGGGGCCAACGTCCTGACTTTC.

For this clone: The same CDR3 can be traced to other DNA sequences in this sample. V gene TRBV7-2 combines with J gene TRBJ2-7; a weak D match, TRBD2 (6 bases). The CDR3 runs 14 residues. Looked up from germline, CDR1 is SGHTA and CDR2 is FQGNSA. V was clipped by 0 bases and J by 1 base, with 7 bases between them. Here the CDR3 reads CASSLAGGSYEQYF. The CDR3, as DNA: TGTGCCAGCAGCTTAGCGGGAGGATCCTACGAGCAGTACTTC. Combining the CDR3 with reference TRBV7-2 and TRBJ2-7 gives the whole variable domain GAGVSQSPSNKVTEKGKDVELRCDPISGHTALYWYRQSLGQGLEFLIYFQGNSAPDKSGLPSDRFSAERTGGSVSTLTIQRTQQEDSAVYLCASSLAGGSYEQYFGPGTRLTVT.

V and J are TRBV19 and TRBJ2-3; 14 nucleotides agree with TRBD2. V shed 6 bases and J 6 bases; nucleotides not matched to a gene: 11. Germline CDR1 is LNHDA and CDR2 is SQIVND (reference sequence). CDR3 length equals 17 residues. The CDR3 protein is CASRARGGTSGSDTQYF. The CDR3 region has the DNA TGTGCCAGTAGGGCCAGGGGGGGGACTAGCGGGAGCGATACGCAGTATTTT.

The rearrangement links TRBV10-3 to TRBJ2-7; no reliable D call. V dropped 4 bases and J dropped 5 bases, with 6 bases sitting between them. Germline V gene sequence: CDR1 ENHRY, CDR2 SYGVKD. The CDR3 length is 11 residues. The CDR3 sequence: CAISGGDEQYF. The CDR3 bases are TGTGCCATCAGTGGCGGAGACGAGCAGTACTTC.

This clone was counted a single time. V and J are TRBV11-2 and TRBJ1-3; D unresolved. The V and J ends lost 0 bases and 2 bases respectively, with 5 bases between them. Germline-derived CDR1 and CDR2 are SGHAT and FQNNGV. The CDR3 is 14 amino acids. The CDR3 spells CASSLEITGNTIYF. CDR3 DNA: TGTGCCAGCAGCTTAGAGATCACTGGAAACACCATATATTTT. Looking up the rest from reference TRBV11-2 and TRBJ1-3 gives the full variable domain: EAGVAQSPRYKIIEKRQSVAFWCNPISGHATLYWYQQILGQGPKLLIQFQNNGVVDDSQLPKDRFSAERLKGVDSTLKIQPAKLEDSAVYLCASSLEITGNTIYFGEGSWLTVV.

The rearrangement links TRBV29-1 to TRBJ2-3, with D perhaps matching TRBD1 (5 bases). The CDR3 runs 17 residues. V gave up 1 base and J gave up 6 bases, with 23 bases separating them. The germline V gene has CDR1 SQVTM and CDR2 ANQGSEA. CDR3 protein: CSVEGPLRGRLSDTQYF. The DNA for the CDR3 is TGCAGCGTTGAAGGCCCCTTAAGGGGTCGGTTAAGTGATACGCAGTATTTT.

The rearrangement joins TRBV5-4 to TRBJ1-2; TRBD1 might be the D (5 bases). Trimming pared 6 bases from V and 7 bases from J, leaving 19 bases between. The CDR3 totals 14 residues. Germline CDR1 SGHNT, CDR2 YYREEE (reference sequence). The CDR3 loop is CASTLFGGTSGYTF. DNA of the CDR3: TGTGCCAGCACCCTATTTGGGGGGACTTCTGGCTACACCTTC.

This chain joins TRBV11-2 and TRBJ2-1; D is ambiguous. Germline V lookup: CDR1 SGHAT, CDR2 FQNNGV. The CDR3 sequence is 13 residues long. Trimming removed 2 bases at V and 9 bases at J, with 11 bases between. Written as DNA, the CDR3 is TGTGCCAGCAGCTTATCGTTAGACGGTGAGCAGTTCTTC. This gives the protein CASSLSLDGEQFF. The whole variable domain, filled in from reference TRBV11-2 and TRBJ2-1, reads EAGVAQSPRYKIIEKRQSVAFWCNPISGHATLYWYQQILGQGPKLLIQFQNNGVVDDSQLPKDRFSAERLKGVDSTLKIQPAKLEDSAVYLCASSLSLDGEQFFGPGTRLTVL.

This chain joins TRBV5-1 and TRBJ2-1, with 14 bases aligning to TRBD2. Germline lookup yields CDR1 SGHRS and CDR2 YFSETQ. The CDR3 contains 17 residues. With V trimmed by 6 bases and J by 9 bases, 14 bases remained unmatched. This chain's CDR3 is CASNPLPGTSGRGEQFF. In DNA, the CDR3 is TGCGCCAGCAACCCACTACCCGGGACTAGCGGGAGAGGTGAGCAGTTCTTC. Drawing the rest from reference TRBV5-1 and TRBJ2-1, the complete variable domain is KAGVTQTPRYLIKTRGQQVTLSCSPISGHRSVSWYQQTPGQGLQFLFEYFSETQRNKGNFPGRFSGRQFSNSRSEMNVSTLELGDSALYLCASNPLPGTSGRGEQFFGPGTRLTVL.

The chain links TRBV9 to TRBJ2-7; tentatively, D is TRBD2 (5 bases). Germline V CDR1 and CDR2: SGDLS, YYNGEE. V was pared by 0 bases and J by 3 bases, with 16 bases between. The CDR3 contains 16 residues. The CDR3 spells CASSVEAAGGVYEQYF. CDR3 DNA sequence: TGTGCCAGCAGCGTAGAAGCGGCTGGTGGGGTCTACGAGCAGTACTTC.

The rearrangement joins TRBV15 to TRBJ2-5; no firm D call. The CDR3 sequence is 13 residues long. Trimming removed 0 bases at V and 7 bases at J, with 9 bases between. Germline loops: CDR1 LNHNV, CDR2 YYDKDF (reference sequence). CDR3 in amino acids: CATSREVSLTQYF. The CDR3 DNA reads TGTGCCACCAGCAGAGAAGTCTCCTTGACCCAGTACTTC.

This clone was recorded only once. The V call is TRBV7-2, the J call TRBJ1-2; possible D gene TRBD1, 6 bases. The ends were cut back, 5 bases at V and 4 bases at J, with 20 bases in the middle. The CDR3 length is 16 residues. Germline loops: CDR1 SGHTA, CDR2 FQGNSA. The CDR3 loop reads CASSPQTGDATYGYTF. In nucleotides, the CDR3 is TGTGCCAGCAGCCCCCAGACAGGTGATGCTACCTATGGCTACACCTTC. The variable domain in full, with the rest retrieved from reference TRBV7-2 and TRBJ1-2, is GAGVSQSPSNKVTEKGKDVELRCDPISGHTALYWYRQSLGQGLEFLIYFQGNSAPDKSGLPSDRFSAERTGGSVSTLTIQRTQQEDSAVYLCASSPQTGDATYGYTFGSGTRLTVV.

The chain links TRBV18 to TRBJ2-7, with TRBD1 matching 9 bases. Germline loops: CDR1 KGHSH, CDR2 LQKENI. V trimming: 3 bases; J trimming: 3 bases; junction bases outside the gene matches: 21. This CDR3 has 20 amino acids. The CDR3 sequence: CASSPDWGGQGAENLYEQYF. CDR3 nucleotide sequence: TGTGCCAGCTCACCGGATTGGGGGGGACAGGGCGCCGAAAACCTCTACGAGCAGTACTTC.

The CDR3 DNA reads as TGTGCCAGCAGTTCCCGGTCCGCCAGGGGAACTGAAGCTTTCTTT. Amino acids: CASSSRSARGTEAFF. V usage is TRBV27 and J usage is TRBJ1-1; perhaps TRBD1 as D (6 bases). In germline, CDR1 is MNHEY, CDR2 SMNVEV (reference sequence). The CDR3 sequence is 15 residues long. Trimming took off 4 bases at V and 5 bases at J, with 17 bases between the two ends.

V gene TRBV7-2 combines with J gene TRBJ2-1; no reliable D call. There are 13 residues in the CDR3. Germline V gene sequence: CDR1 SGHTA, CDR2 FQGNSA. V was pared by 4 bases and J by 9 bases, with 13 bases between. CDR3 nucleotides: TGTGCCAGCAGCTACTATTCCTATAGTGAGCAGTTCTTC. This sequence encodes CASSYYSYSEQFF.